The 10 T cell receptor beta chains reported below all come from one sample, sequenced in a study of blood T cells in healthy people across ages. A J-beta primer mix and a sample-barcoded 5' primer were used in a second PCR of about 7 to 12 cycles. TCRdb analysed the 5' RACE reads with MiXCR anew, one entry per CDR3 protein. The sample contains about 640,000 distinct CDR3 sequences, about 53% of which appear only once. The sequencing input was blood. The receptors were sampled from a man aged 55-75 years in good health.

Here the CDR3 DNA reads TGTGCCAGCAGTTACTCGGGGAGACCCTACGAGCAGTACTTC. Amino acid sequence: CASSYSGRPYEQYF. J is TRBJ2-7 and V is TRBV6-5; tentative D call: TRBD2 (5 bases). The V gene's germline CDR1 is MNHEY and CDR2 SVGAGI. The CDR3 has 14 amino acids. V gave up 0 bases and J gave up 2 bases, with 8 bases separating them.

This chain's CDR3 is CASSYGSGQLRFF. The CDR3 DNA reads as TGTGCCAGCAGTTATGGGTCGGGACAGCTTAGGTTCTTC. V is TRBV6-6 and J is TRBJ2-1; the match to TRBD1 covers 7 bases. The junction had 11 bases not matched to a gene; V was cut back by 3 bases and J by 15 bases. The CDR3 totals 13 residues. CDR1 MNHNY and CDR2 SVGAGI come from the germline V gene (reference sequence).

In the case of this clonotype: Compared with germline, one end of the junction differs, possibly owing to a read error. The V gene is TRBV12-3 or TRBV12-4, the J gene TRBJ2-1; 9 bases agree with TRBD1. CDR3 length: 13 residues. This CDR3 reads CASKGQGYYEQFF. The CDR3 DNA reads TGTGCCAGTAAGGGACAGGGCTACTATGAGCAGTTCTTC.

This clonotype was seen a single time. CDR3 in DNA: TGTGCCACCAGTGACCGGGGACTCGGAGAAGAGACCCAGTACTTC. Translation: CATSDRGLGEETQYF. The chain carries TRBV24-1 and TRBJ2-5; D might be TRBD2 (6 bases). This CDR3 region has 15 residues. V was pared by 4 bases and J by 3 bases, with 14 bases between. CDR1 and CDR2 (germline): KGHDR, SFDVKD.

The chain has TRBV5-1 and TRBJ2-1, with D perhaps matching TRBD1 (6 bases). The CDR3 is made up of 14 amino acids. V was trimmed by 1 base and J by 8 bases, leaving 13 bases between them. In germline, CDR1 is SGHRS, CDR2 YFSETQ. CDR3 loop: CASSLPLQGDEQFF. The CDR3 DNA follows: TGCGCCAGCAGCTTGCCACTACAGGGAGATGAGCAGTTCTTC.

The chain is built from TRBV3-1 and TRBJ2-5; 9 bases fit TRBD2. The J call is uncertain, as TRBJ2-7 better fits the DNA end. The CDR3 contains 14 residues. CDR1 is LGHDT, CDR2 YNNKEL, per germline (reference sequence). CDR3 loop: CASGEDSGSNEQYF. In DNA form, the CDR3 reads TGTGCCAGCGGGGAGGATAGCGGGAGTAACGAGCAGTACTTC.

This clonotype occurred a few times. The chain links TRBV27 to TRBJ2-3; D could derive from TRBD1 or TRBD2 (5 bases each). The V end was cut by 5 bases, the J end by 0 bases, with 18 bases between. Germline V gives CDR1 MNHEY, CDR2 SMNVEV (reference sequence). This CDR3 has 17 residues. This chain's CDR3 is CASSPHVRWDSTDTQYF. CDR3 in DNA: TGTGCCAGCAGTCCGCATGTCAGGTGGGACAGCACAGATACGCAGTATTTT.

This clonotype was seen a handful of times. The chain combines TRBV4-2 with TRBJ2-5; weak D call: TRBD1 (5 bases). Germline CDR1 reads LGHNA; CDR2 reads YNFKEQ. The CDR3 has 15 residues. V was clipped by 0 bases and J by 1 base, with 9 bases between them. CDR3 amino acids: CASSQDVDSQETQYF. CDR3 DNA sequence: TGTGCCAGCAGCCAAGATGTCGACAGCCAAGAGACCCAGTACTTC.

V usage is TRBV21-1 and J usage is TRBJ2-5; no check of the table's D call, TRBD1, against the DNA was made. The J call may be wrong; the DNA end is better matched by TRBJ2-7. TRBV21-1 is a documented pseudogene. The CDR3 totals 13 residues. The CDR3 reads CASNNGTGPEQYF. As DNA, the CDR3 is TGTGCCAGCAACAACGGTACAGGGCCCGAGCAGTACTTC.

This clonotype showed up many times. The chain couples TRBV6-6 to TRBJ2-7, with D possibly called TRBD1 or TRBD2 (6 bases each). The CDR3 sequence is 12 residues long. Per germline, CDR1 MNHNY and CDR2 SVGAGI (reference sequence). The ends were cut back, 11 bases at V and 2 bases at J, with 13 bases in the middle. This chain's CDR3 is CASGGNTYEQYF. The CDR3 DNA reads TGTGCCTCCGGGGGCAACACCTACGAGCAGTACTTC.